The sequence of this T cell receptor beta chain was determined in a study of tumor-infiltrating lymphocytes in primary liver carcinoma. Unsorted bulk tissue (about 19-33 mg) underwent RNA and DNA co-extraction. A constant-region primer served to make TCR beta cDNA from roughly 500 ng total RNA. Generation of the TCR beta libraries relied on three nested multiplex PCR rounds using slightly modified ARM-PCR. The opening two PCR rounds, 10 cycles each, paired TRBV1-TRBV30 forward primers with a C-beta reverse primer. TCRdb reprocessed the multiplex PCR reads with MiXCR, giving one entry per CDR3 protein. The data show more than 30,000 distinct CDR3 sequences, less than 80% seen once. In this sample, this clonotype is large. V was cut by 5 bases and J by 4 bases, with 16 bases left in between. This CDR3 comprises 15 residues. Germline CDR1 and CDR2: SGHAT and FQNNGV.

Material for sequencing was liver tumor tissue from sampling region 5. Specified subset: tumor region T5, tumor centre. This receptor was identified in a man aged 35-49 years with primary liver carcinoma and hepatitis B virus infection. This rearrangement joins TRBV11-2 to TRBJ2-3, with a weak D call TRBD1 (6 bases). CDR3: CASSMLQGRPDTQYF. The CDR3 DNA sequence: TGTGCCAGCAGCATGCTACAGGGTCGGCCAGATACGCAGTATTTT.